What follows is one T cell receptor beta chain and its context. What it recognizes is unknown. These data come from a study of cytomegalovirus exposure and HLA in healthy donors. On the study more broadly: About 85 million unique TCRs from HLA-typed donors were held in an early release of data.

PCR involved 60 Vbeta and 13 Jbeta primers. The protocol was immunoSEQ multiplex PCR, while the TCRdb copy is restricted to in-frame clones and leaves out a portion. The sample records some 200,000 clones, more than 75% being singletons. Findings and limits, study-wide: Accurate HLA-A and HLA-B prediction from TCR beta sequences was reported for most subjects. According to a later analysis, donors in an Asian-associated ancestry cluster reportedly had fewer N-insertions than the 666-donor mean. The authors later found HLA-associated TCR beta chains more clonally expanded than equally common others.

The CDR3 has 14 residues. V dropped 9 bases and J dropped 5; count of bases not matched to a gene: 9. CDR1 is SGHRS, CDR2 YFSETQ, per germline. V and J are TRBV5-1 and TRBJ2-3; 10 nucleotides agree with TRBD1. Sample: PBMCs. The origin of this receptor is a male donor in good health and CMV-seropositive. CDR3 DNA sequence: TGCGCCACCTCGACAGGGGGCATTGTAGATACGCAGTATTTT. Encoded protein: CATSTGGIVDTQYF.